This TCR beta chain was observed in a study of blood T cell repertoires in COVID-19. Between the trimmed V and J ends, which lost 3 bases and 0 bases, there was a span of 9 bases. The CDR3 contains 14 residues. In germline, CDR1 is GTSNPN, CDR2 SVGIG (reference sequence). The repertoire was sequenced with immunoSEQ multiplex PCR; TCRdb's copy has only in-frame clones and lacks some. The data contain 340,000 or so clones, around 86% of them seen just once; the ten biggest clones take up 1%. This sequence joins TRBV30 and TRBJ2-1; D perhaps matches TRBD1 (6 bases). The sample consisted of peripheral blood. This receptor was obtained from a man aged 50 to 59 with active or convalescent COVID-19. The DNA for the CDR3 is TGTGCCTGGAGACGGACAGACTCCTACAATGAGCAGTTCTTC. This encodes CAWRRTDSYNEQFF.